What follows describes a single T cell receptor (beta chain). The method was immunoSEQ multiplex PCR; TCRdb's version includes in-frame clones alone and lacks a portion of them. The repertoire consists of around 29,000 clones, with 75% to 85% occurring once and the leading ten covering 5.8%. In germline, CDR1 is LNHDA, CDR2 SQIVND (reference sequence). V shed 5 bases, J shed 4 bases, and the junction held 5 bases outside the gene matches. The CDR3 covers 14 residues. These data are taken from a study of Siglec-9 on CD8 T cells in melanoma. The receptor was derived from a human donor in good health. The source material was Siglec-9- CD8+ T cells sorted from blood. This chain links TRBV19 with TRBJ2-1; TRBD2 agrees at 7 bases. The CDR3 sequence is CASSLAETYNEQFF. The CDR3 bases are TGTGCCAGTAGTCTAGCGGAGACATACAATGAGCAGTTCTTC.